The present T cell receptor (beta chain) was sequenced within a study of blood T cell repertoires in COVID-19. Background on the study: Samples taken during acute and convalescent COVID-19 were collected in the United States, Italy and Spain. PBMCs, B-cell-depleted T cells, or T cells provided the cDNA or gDNA that made up the material.

In the source study's methods: Reference gene primers were amplified, and this amplification served to estimate nucleated cell counts. Sequencing was performed with immunoSEQ multiplex PCR; in TCRdb, only in-frame clones are kept and a portion is missing. That table furnishes V, J and clone size, whereas the DNA furnished D and trimming. The sample includes about 82,000 clones, around 82% of them seen just once. V trimming: 7 bases; J trimming: 0 bases; junction bases outside the gene matches: 10. The CDR3 has 15 residues. The germline V gene encodes CDR1 SQVTM and CDR2 ANQGSEA. The sequenced sample consisted of peripheral blood. This chain uses TRBV29-1 with TRBJ2-3, with TRBD1 identical over 7 bases. This receptor was identified in a man aged 50-59 years with active or convalescent COVID-19. CDR3 DNA sequence: TGCAGCGGAACCGCCGGGACAGCTAGCACAGATACGCAGTATTTT. Translating it yields CSGTAGTASTDTQYF.